This TCR beta chain was sequenced in a study of response to subunit inactivated influenza vaccine. Study results and caveats: After each seasonal influenza vaccination, few new T cells are recruited, the authors suggested.

The CDR3 totals 13 residues. Trimming left V 4 bases short and J 2 bases short, with 9 bases between. Germline CDR1 SGHRS, CDR2 YFSETQ. TCRdb reprocessed the RT-PCR reads with MiXCR, giving one entry per CDR3 protein. The table lists hundreds of thousands of distinct CDR3 sequences, about 18% of them singletons. In the case of this clonotype: The antigen is undetermined.

The chain combines TRBV5-1 with TRBJ1-2; D is ambiguous. The sample consisted of PBMCs from blood, taken 5 days after vaccination. This sequence was found in a man aged 50 or older who received an inactivated influenza vaccine. In DNA, the CDR3 is TGCGCCAGCAGCCCCCGCAGCAACTATGGCTACACCTTC. This translates into CASSPRSNYGYTF. The full variable domain, with the rest looked up from reference TRBV5-1 and TRBJ1-2, is KAGVTQTPRYLIKTRGQQVTLSCSPISGHRSVSWYQQTPGQGLQFLFEYFSETQRNKGNFPGRFSGRQFSNSRSEMNVSTLELGDSALYLCASSPRSNYGYTFGSGTRLTVV.